This TCR beta chain comes out of a study of graft-versus-host responses after intestinal transplantation. Produced via immunoSEQ multiplex PCR; TCRdb's table is partial and in-frame only. The table records about 99,000 clones, about 88% of them present only once. To note about this clone: Its cognate antigen is unknown.

Germline lookup yields CDR1 SGHDN and CDR2 FVKESK. The V segment lost 4 bases and the J segment 4 bases; nucleotides outside the gene matches: 4. This CDR3 is 14 amino acids long. This receptor was obtained from a human donor who received an intestinal transplant. The chain uses TRBV14 and TRBJ1-2, with TRBD1 matching 9 bases. This sample comprised unstimulated CD4+ T cells sorted from spleen or lymph node cells, obtained before intestinal transplant. The CDR3 loop reads CASSPGQGGYGYTF. The CDR3 region has the DNA TGTGCCAGCAGCCCGGGACAGGGAGGCTATGGCTACACCTTC.